This T cell receptor beta chain is from a study of blood T cell repertoires in COVID-19. As processed by the authors: Using reference gene primer amplification, nucleated cell counts were estimated. Clones were sequenced by immunoSEQ multiplex PCR, and TCRdb holds only the in-frame ones, with some missing. The V and J calls and clone size are taken from that table; D and trimming were inferred from the DNA. The sample records 200,000 to 300,000 clones, around nine tenths being singletons. V lost 2 bases and J lost 5, with 10 bases in between. The CDR3 spans 13 residues. Germline values: CDR1 SGHRS, CDR2 YFSETQ. This clone was seen a single time.

Sequencing was carried out using peripheral blood. The receptor was derived from a man between 18 and 29 years old with active or convalescent COVID-19. The rearrangement joins TRBV5-1 to TRBJ1-1, with a tentative D call TRBD1 (6 bases). The CDR3 is CASSLLDRTEAFF. CDR3 nucleotides: TGCGCCAGCAGCTTACTGGACAGAACTGAAGCTTTCTTT.